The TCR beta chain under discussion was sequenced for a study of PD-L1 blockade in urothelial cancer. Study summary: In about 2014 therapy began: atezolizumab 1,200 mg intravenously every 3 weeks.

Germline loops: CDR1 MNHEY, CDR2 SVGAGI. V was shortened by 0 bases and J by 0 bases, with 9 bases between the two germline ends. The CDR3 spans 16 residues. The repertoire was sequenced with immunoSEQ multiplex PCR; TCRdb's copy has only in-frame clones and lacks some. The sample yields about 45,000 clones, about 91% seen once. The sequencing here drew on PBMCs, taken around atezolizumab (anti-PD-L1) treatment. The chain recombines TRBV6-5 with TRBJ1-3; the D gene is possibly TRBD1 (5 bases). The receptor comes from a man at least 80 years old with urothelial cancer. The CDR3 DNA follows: TGTGCCAGCAGTTACTCGAAGGGGCTCTCTGGAAACACCATATATTTT. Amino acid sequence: CASSYSKGLSGNTIYF.